This T cell receptor (beta chain) came from a study of cytomegalovirus exposure and HLA in healthy donors. Findings and limits, study-wide: Among the CMV-associated chains, a few were confirmed in vitro as specific for CMV antigens. Reports described diagnosis of cytomegalovirus status by the classifier as highly specific and sensitive.

The table lists this clone with a count of one. Its specificity is not known. Germline V gives CDR1 SEHNR, CDR2 FQNEAQ (reference sequence). The CDR3 contains 15 residues. V lost 5 bases to trimming and J lost 6 bases; unmatched junction nucleotides: 6. Libraries were prepared by immunoSEQ multiplex PCR; TCRdb keeps only in-frame clonotypes and omits some of them. The table includes about 130,000 clones, roughly 89% detected once. The sequence was obtained from a young woman in good health and CMV-seronegative. V is TRBV7-9 and J is TRBJ2-7; TRBD2 matches 14 bases. Sample: PBMCs. The CDR3 sequence is CASSIRGLAGAEQYF. CDR3 sequence (DNA): TGTGCCAGCAGCATACGGGGACTAGCGGGAGCCGAGCAGTACTTC.